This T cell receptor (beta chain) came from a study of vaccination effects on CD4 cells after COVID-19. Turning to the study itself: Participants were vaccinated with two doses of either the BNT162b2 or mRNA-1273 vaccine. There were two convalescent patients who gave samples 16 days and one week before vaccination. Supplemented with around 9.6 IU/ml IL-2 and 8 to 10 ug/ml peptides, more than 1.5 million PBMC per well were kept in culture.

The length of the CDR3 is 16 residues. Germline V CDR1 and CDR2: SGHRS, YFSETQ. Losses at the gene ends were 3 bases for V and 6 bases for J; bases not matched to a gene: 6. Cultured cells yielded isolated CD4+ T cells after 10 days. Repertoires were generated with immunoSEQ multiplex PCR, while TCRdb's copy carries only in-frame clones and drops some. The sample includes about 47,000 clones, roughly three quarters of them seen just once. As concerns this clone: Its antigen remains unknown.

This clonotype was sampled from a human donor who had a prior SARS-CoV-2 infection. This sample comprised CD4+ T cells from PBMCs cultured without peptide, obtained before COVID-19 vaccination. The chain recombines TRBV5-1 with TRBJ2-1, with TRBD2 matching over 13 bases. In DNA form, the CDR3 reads TGCGCCAGCAGCTATGAACTAGCGGGAGGGGCCAATGAGCAGTTCTTC. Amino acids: CASSYELAGGANEQFF. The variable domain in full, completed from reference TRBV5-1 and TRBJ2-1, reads KAGVTQTPRYLIKTRGQQVTLSCSPISGHRSVSWYQQTPGQGLQFLFEYFSETQRNKGNFPGRFSGRQFSNSRSEMNVSTLELGDSALYLCASSYELAGGANEQFFGPGTRLTVL.